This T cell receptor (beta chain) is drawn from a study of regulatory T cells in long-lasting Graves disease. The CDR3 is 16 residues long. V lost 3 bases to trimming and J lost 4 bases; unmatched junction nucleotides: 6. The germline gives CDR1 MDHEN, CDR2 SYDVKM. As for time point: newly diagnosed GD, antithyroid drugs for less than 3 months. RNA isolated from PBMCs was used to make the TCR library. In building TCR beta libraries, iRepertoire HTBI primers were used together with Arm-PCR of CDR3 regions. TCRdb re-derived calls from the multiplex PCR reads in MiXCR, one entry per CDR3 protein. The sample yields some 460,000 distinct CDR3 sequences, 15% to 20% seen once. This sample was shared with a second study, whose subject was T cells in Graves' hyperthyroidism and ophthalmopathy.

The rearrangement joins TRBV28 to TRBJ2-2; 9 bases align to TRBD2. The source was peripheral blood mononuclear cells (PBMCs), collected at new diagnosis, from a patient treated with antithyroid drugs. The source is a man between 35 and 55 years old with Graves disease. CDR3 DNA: TGTGCCAGCAGTTTCTCTAGCGGGATTAGCACCGGGGAGCTGTTTTTT. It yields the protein CASSFSSGISTGELFF. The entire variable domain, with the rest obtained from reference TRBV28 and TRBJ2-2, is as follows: DVKVTQSSRYLVKRTGEKVFLECVQDMDHENMFWYRQDPGLGLRLIYFSYDVKMKEKGDIPEGYSVSREKKERFSLILESASTNQTSMYLCASSFSSGISTGELFFGEGSRLTVL.